This record covers a single T cell receptor (beta chain). The target antigen is unknown. This entry belongs to a study of cytomegalovirus exposure and HLA in healthy donors. Study-level points and caveats: According to the study, some 160 TCR beta chains were cytomegalovirus-associated.

Losses at the gene ends were 4 bases for V and 1 base for J; bases not matched to a gene: 8. Germline V gives CDR1 SGDLS, CDR2 YYNGEE. This CDR3 comprises 16 residues. 60 Vbeta and 13 Jbeta primers were used in PCR. Repertoires were generated with immunoSEQ multiplex PCR, while TCRdb's copy carries only in-frame clones and drops some. The table lists around 140,000 clones, around 78% of them singletons. The TCR sequence derives from a woman aged 18-30 years in good health and CMV-seronegative. The V call is TRBV9, the J call TRBJ2-1; 7 positions agree with TRBD1. The sequencing input was PBMCs. This CDR3 is CASSIRQGVSYNEQFF. CDR3 nucleotide sequence: TGTGCCAGCAGCATCCGACAGGGAGTGTCCTACAATGAGCAGTTCTTC. Full variable domain (remainder filled in from reference TRBV9 and TRBJ2-1): DSGVTQTPKHLITATGQRVTLRCSPRSGDLSVYWYQQSLDQGLQFLIQYYNGEERAKGNILERFSAQQFPDLHSELNLSSLELGDSALYFCASSIRQGVSYNEQFFGPGTRLTVL.